These 10 T cell receptor beta chains originate from one sample sequenced in a study of blood T cells in healthy people across ages. A sample-barcoded 5' primer and a J-beta primer mix were used in a second PCR of roughly 6 to 12 cycles. TCRdb redid the calling of the 5' RACE reads with MiXCR, one entry per CDR3 protein. The sample contains some 780,000 distinct CDR3 sequences, roughly 50% of which appear only once. The source material was blood. These receptors came from a man aged 40-55 years in good health.

This clonotype was observed a handful of times. The gene calls are TRBV20-1 and TRBJ2-5; 8 bases map to TRBD1. This CDR3 spans 15 amino acids. From germline, CDR1 is DFQATT and CDR2 SNEGSKA (reference sequence). With V trimmed by 0 bases and J by 1 base, 4 bases remained unmatched. The CDR3 DNA is TGCAGTGCTAGAGATGGGGACAGGCCCCAAGAGACCCAGTACTTC. Translated, it gives CSARDGDRPQETQYF.

J is TRBJ2-5 and V is TRBV7-9, with TRBD2 identical over 7 bases. The germline V gene encodes CDR1 SEHNR and CDR2 FQNEAQ (reference sequence). The J segment lost 2 bases and the V segment lost 6 bases, leaving 6 bases of the junction unmatched. The CDR3 is 14 amino acids. CDR3 loop: CASRLMGGQETQYF. The CDR3 bases are TGTGCCAGCAGATTAATGGGGGGGCAAGAGACCCAGTACTTC.

The gene calls are TRBV27 and TRBJ2-3; 7 positions match TRBD1. CDR3 length: 17 residues. With 3 bases clipped from V and 0 bases from J, the junction kept 9 bases outside the gene matches. CDR1 is MNHEY, CDR2 SMNVEV, per germline (reference sequence). CDR3 DNA: TGTGCCAGCAGTTTCATAAAGACAGGGTATAGCACAGATACGCAGTATTTT. Amino acids: CASSFIKTGYSTDTQYF.

This chain uses TRBV14 with TRBJ2-5; 8 nucleotides agree with TRBD1. CDR3 length: 15 residues. The germline V gene has CDR1 SGHDN and CDR2 FVKESK. V lost 7 bases, J lost 1 base, and 8 bases stayed unmatched. CDR3 residues: CASKPRQGSQETQYF. The CDR3 nucleotides are TGTGCCAGCAAACCTAGACAGGGGAGCCAAGAGACCCAGTACTTC.

This clonotype was seen only a few times. The chain employs TRBV24-1 and TRBJ2-5, with 9 bases matching TRBD2. V gave up 6 bases and J gave up 3 bases; unmatched junction bases: 4. Germline V gene data show CDR1 as KGHDR and CDR2 as SFDVKD. This CDR3 comprises 14 residues. CDR3 DNA sequence: TGTGCCACCAGTAAGGGACTAGCCGAAGAGACCCAGTACTTC. It translates to CATSKGLAEETQYF.

The chain is built from TRBV4-1 and TRBJ2-7; TRBD2 matches at 9 bases. The length of the CDR3 is 15 residues. CDR1 is MGHRA, CDR2 YSYEKL, per germline. J gave up 3 bases and V 2 bases, and 5 bases lay outside the gene matches. In nucleotides, the CDR3 is TGCGCCAGCAGCCAAACCCTGACTAGCGGCTACGAGCAGTACTTC. This gives the protein CASSQTLTSGYEQYF.

The chain employs TRBV12-3 or TRBV12-4 and TRBJ2-1; 8 bases line up with TRBD2. The CDR3 is made up of 20 amino acids. Trimming removed 2 bases from V and 0 bases from J; junction bases left unmatched: 15. In nucleotides, the CDR3 is TGTGCCAGCAGTTTAATTTGGCGGGGGGAACACGGAAACTCCTACAATGAGCAGTTCTTC. Its translation: CASSLIWRGEHGNSYNEQFF.

A few counts support this clonotype. The chain recombines TRBV27 with TRBJ1-4; TRBD1 aligns across 7 bases. CDR1 and CDR2 from the germline V gene are MNHEY and SMNVEV (reference sequence). V lost 6 bases and J lost 7; bases outside the gene matches: 8. The CDR3 consists of 14 residues. The CDR3 sequence is CASRSGQMAEKLFF. The DNA for the CDR3 is TGTGCCAGCAGGTCGGGACAGATGGCTGAAAAACTGTTTTTT.

The chain employs TRBV4-3 and TRBJ2-1, with D possibly called TRBD1 or TRBD2 (5 bases each). The germline V and J ends were trimmed by 0 bases and 4 bases, with 7 bases remaining between them. The CDR3 has 14 residues. Germline CDR1 reads LGHNA; CDR2 reads YSLEER. The CDR3 bases are TGCGCCAGCAGCCAAGAATGGGGGTACAATGAGCAGTTCTTC. Protein: CASSQEWGYNEQFF.

The V and J genes are TRBV6-2 or TRBV6-3 and TRBJ2-3; 8 nucleotides align to TRBD2. Trimming at V came to 5 bases and at J to 1 base, leaving 5 bases not matched to a gene. Germline CDR1 is MNHEY and CDR2 is SVGEGT. This CDR3 is 15 amino acids long. CDR3 sequence: CASSPLTSGTDTQYF. The DNA for the CDR3 is TGTGCCAGCAGTCCGCTGACTAGCGGCACAGATACGCAGTATTTT.